In this sample, the clone carrying this TCR beta chain turned up a few times. CDR1 is SGHTA and CDR2 is FQGTGA in the germline V gene. The CDR3 is 13 amino acids. With 4 bases removed from V and 6 bases from J, the gap between germline ends came to 12 bases. Each CDR3 protein is one row after TCRdb ran MiXCR on the 5' RACE reads. The sample lists some 28,000 distinct CDR3 sequences, roughly a tenth seen once, with approximately 15% in the top ten. The entry originates in a study of early T cells in non-severe SARS-CoV-2 infection. The chain is built from TRBV7-3 and TRBJ1-2; D is ambiguous. The sequence was obtained from an adult who was a healthcare worker with PCR-confirmed SARS-CoV-2 infection or an uninfected control (not recorded which). The material sequenced was whole blood. In DNA, the CDR3 is TGTGCCAGCAGCTGGGGAAGGACCGATGGCTACACCTTC. Amino acids: CASSWGRTDGYTF.